Each of the 23 T cell receptor beta chains below was sequenced from the same sample in a study of blood T cell repertoires in COVID-19. TCRdb keeps only in-frame clones here, not all; method: immunoSEQ multiplex PCR. The data hold about 210,000 clones, with 70% to 90% observed a single time. The sequenced sample consisted of peripheral blood. The receptors come from a woman between 35 and 50 years old with acute or convalescent COVID-19.

The V and J genes are TRBV5-8 and TRBJ1-1; D is unclear. Germline-derived CDR1 and CDR2 are SGHTS and YDEGEE. The V end lost 1 base, the J end lost 5 bases, and 9 bases lay between the germline ends. This CDR3 spans 13 amino acids. The CDR3, as DNA: TGTGCCAGCAGCTTGAGGAGATGGACTGAAGCTTTCTTT. Residues: CASSLRRWTEAFF.

The CDR3 nucleotides are TGCGCCAGCACCCCCCCCGAGGCTAGCGGGACGACCTTATCCTACGAGCAGTACGTC. Translated, it gives CASTPPEASGTTLSYEQYV. The V call is TRBV5-1, the J call TRBJ2-7, with 9 bases matching TRBD2. The length of the CDR3 is 19 residues. In germline, CDR1 is SGHRS, CDR2 YFSETQ. With V trimmed by 6 bases and J by 1 base, 20 bases remained unmatched.

CDR3 residues: CASSPRVAGVHGYTF. CDR3 DNA: TGTGCCAGCAGCCCGAGGGTGGCGGGGGTACATGGCTACACCTTC. V and J are TRBV14 and TRBJ1-2, with TRBD1 as a possible D gene (5 bases). Trimming removed 4 bases at V and 6 bases at J, with 18 bases between. The CDR3 is 15 amino acids. Germline CDR1 and CDR2: SGHDN and FVKESK.

This clone was detected only once. The chain joins TRBV5-1 to TRBJ2-3; D ambiguous. CDR1 is SGHRS, CDR2 YFSETQ, per germline. The CDR3 contains 14 residues. V lost 5 bases, J lost 1 base, and 11 bases lay in between. DNA of the CDR3: TGCGCCAGCAGTCTAATAGAAGGCACAGATACGCAGTATTTT. This encodes CASSLIEGTDTQYF.

The gene calls are TRBV28 and TRBJ1-5; D not resolved. The CDR3 contains 16 residues. Germline V gene sequence: CDR1 MDHEN, CDR2 SYDVKM. Deletions cut 1 base from V and 2 bases from J, with 12 bases between. The CDR3 region is CASSLFPKRGNQPQHF. CDR3 nucleotide sequence: TGTGCCAGCAGTTTATTCCCTAAACGGGGCAATCAGCCCCAGCATTTT.

As DNA, the CDR3 is TGTGCCAGCAGCCAAGATCTTGTGCTAGCGGGGGCCACATCCTACAATGAGCAGTTCTTC. The encoded protein is CASSQDLVLAGATSYNEQFF. J is TRBJ2-1 and V is TRBV3-1 (or the pseudogene TRBV3-2); TRBD2 aligns across 10 bases. Trimming removed 0 bases from V and 1 base from J; junction bases left unmatched: 12. CDR3 size: 20 residues. The germline V gene encodes CDR1 LGHDT and CDR2 YNNKEL (reference sequence).

The chain carries TRBV30 and TRBJ2-6, with D possibly TRBD1 on 6 matching bases. The CDR3 runs to 18 residues. With 1 base removed from V and 1 base from J, the gap between germline ends came to 17 bases. Germline CDR1 and CDR2: GTSNPN and SVGIG (reference sequence). As DNA, the CDR3 is TGTGCCTGGAGTGGCAAACAGGGTGTCGCATCTGGGGCCAACGTCCTGACTTTC. Protein product: CAWSGKQGVASGANVLTF.

The V call is TRBV5-1, the J call TRBJ1-4; D remains unclear. CDR3 size: 14 residues. CDR1 and CDR2 (germline): SGHRS, YFSETQ. V dropped 0 bases and J dropped 4 bases, with 7 bases sitting between them. CDR3 in DNA: TGCGCCAGCAGCTTGGCAGAAAATAATGAAAAACTGTTTTTT. This sequence encodes CASSLAENNEKLFF.

This clone was counted a single time. CDR3 coding DNA: TGTGCCAGTAGTATAGCACATGGGGGGGGCACTGAAGCTTTCTTT. Residues: CASSIAHGGGTEAFF. V is TRBV19 and J is TRBJ1-1, with D possibly TRBD1 on 5 matching bases. There are 15 residues in the CDR3. V was shortened by 1 base and J by 4 bases, with 13 bases between the two germline ends. Germline loops: CDR1 LNHDA, CDR2 SQIVND (reference sequence). Variable domain in full (rest from reference TRBV19 and TRBJ1-1): DGGITQSPKYLFRKEGQNVTLSCEQNLNHDAMYWYRQDPGQGLRLIYYSQIVNDFQKGDIAEGYSVSREKKESFPLTVTSAQKNPTAFYLCASSIAHGGGTEAFFGQGTRLTVV.

The rearrangement joins TRBV13 to TRBJ2-6, with D possibly matching TRBD1 (5 bases). Germline loops: CDR1 PRHDT, CDR2 FYEKMQ (reference sequence). This CDR3 is built from 15 residues. The V end was cut by 1 base, the J end by 4 bases, with 8 bases between. CDR3 loop: CASSLVRTGANVLTF. CDR3 in DNA: TGTGCCAGCAGCTTAGTCCGGACAGGGGCCAACGTCCTGACTTTC.

The chain employs TRBV19 and TRBJ2-3; D possibly corresponds to TRBD1 (6 bases). The ends were cut back, 3 bases at V and 3 bases at J, with 13 bases in the middle. This CDR3 contains 15 residues. From germline, CDR1 is LNHDA and CDR2 SQIVND (reference sequence). CDR3 nucleotides: TGTGCCAGTAGTATGCACCAGGGGATGACAGATACGCAGTATTTT. It yields the protein CASSMHQGMTDTQYF. Using reference TRBV19 and TRBJ2-3 for the parts outside the CDR3, the full variable domain is DGGITQSPKYLFRKEGQNVTLSCEQNLNHDAMYWYRQDPGQGLRLIYYSQIVNDFQKGDIAEGYSVSREKKESFPLTVTSAQKNPTAFYLCASSMHQGMTDTQYFGPGTRLTVL.

This chain links TRBV7-2 with TRBJ1-3, with D perhaps matching TRBD1 (5 bases). Germline CDR1 reads SGHTA; CDR2 reads FQGNSA. Between the trimmed V and J ends, which lost 5 bases and 0 bases, there was a span of 17 bases. The CDR3 extends over 17 amino acids. CDR3 DNA: TGTGCCAGCAGCCCCAGGGCTCCCCGATCCTCTGGAAACACCATATATTTT. Protein: CASSPRAPRSSGNTIYF.

The chain links TRBV13 to TRBJ1-1; D might be TRBD1 (5 bases). V lost 0 bases and J 5 bases, leaving 13 bases between the germline ends. The CDR3 is 15 amino acids. Germline V gene sequence: CDR1 PRHDT, CDR2 FYEKMQ (reference sequence). CDR3: CASSLGRGGDTEAFF. For the CDR3, the DNA is TGTGCCAGCAGCTTAGGTCGGGGGGGAGATACTGAAGCTTTCTTT.

In this sample, this clone turned up a few times. The chain has TRBV6-5 and TRBJ1-5, with 9 bases matching TRBD1. This CDR3 is 14 amino acids long. The germline V gene has CDR1 MNHEY and CDR2 SVGAGI. The ends lost 6 bases at V and 4 bases at J; junction bases unmatched: 4. Written as DNA, the CDR3 is TGTGCCAGCAGCCTCGGGACAGGGAATCAGCCCCAGCATTTT. Its protein is CASSLGTGNQPQHF.

In DNA, the CDR3 is TGTGCCAGCAGTTTATATGTCTACACTGAAGCTTTCTTT. Amino acid sequence: CASSLYVYTEAFF. The rearrangement uses TRBV12-3 or TRBV12-4 and TRBJ1-1; D is unclear. Trimming removed 2 bases at V and 3 bases at J, with 7 bases between. CDR3 length equals 13 residues.

This sequence joins TRBV3-1 (or the pseudogene TRBV3-2) and TRBJ2-2, with 13 bases that match TRBD2. The CDR3 loop spans 18 amino acids. The V and J ends lost 2 bases and 3 bases, in that order; junction bases with no gene match: 6. In germline, CDR1 is LGHDT, CDR2 YNNKEL (reference sequence). This CDR3 reads CASSQSRGTSGDTGELFF. Written as DNA, the CDR3 is TGTGCCAGCAGCCAAAGCCGAGGGACTAGCGGGGACACCGGGGAGCTGTTTTTT.

V is TRBV19 and J is TRBJ1-1, with no clear D. CDR1 is LNHDA and CDR2 is SQIVND in the germline V gene (reference sequence). V was pared by 3 bases and J by 1 base, with 6 bases between. The CDR3 covers 13 residues. CDR3 amino acids: CASSIVRNTEAFF. CDR3 DNA: TGTGCCAGTAGTATCGTGAGGAACACTGAAGCTTTCTTT. The whole variable domain, remainder taken from reference TRBV19 and TRBJ1-1, is DGGITQSPKYLFRKEGQNVTLSCEQNLNHDAMYWYRQDPGQGLRLIYYSQIVNDFQKGDIAEGYSVSREKKESFPLTVTSAQKNPTAFYLCASSIVRNTEAFFGQGTRLTVV.

Here the CDR3 DNA reads TGTGCCAGCAGCTTAGGGTACGGGGGAAGCCCAGATGCGGGCTACACCTTC. Amino acid sequence: CASSLGYGGSPDAGYTF. V is TRBV11-2 and J is TRBJ1-2; D may be TRBD1 (5 bases). This CDR3 comprises 17 residues. Trimming pared 1 base from V and 8 bases from J, leaving 23 bases between. Per germline, CDR1 SGHAT and CDR2 FQNNGV.

The chain uses TRBV13 and TRBJ2-3; 11 bases line up with TRBD2. CDR1 and CDR2 (germline): PRHDT, FYEKMQ (reference sequence). This CDR3 region has 19 residues. J gave up 2 bases and V 6 bases, and 16 bases lay outside the gene matches. The DNA for the CDR3 is TGTGCCAGCAGTCAACTTCTAGCGGGGGGACACTCCTACACAGATACGCAGTATTTT. It is translated as CASSQLLAGGHSYTDTQYF.

V gene TRBV11-2 combines with J gene TRBJ1-1; 7 bases agree with TRBD1. CDR3 length: 14 residues. The trim removed 5 bases at V and 4 bases at J, leaving 7 bases unmatched. CDR1 is SGHAT and CDR2 is FQNNGV in the germline V gene. The CDR3 reads CASSQRDSSTEAFF. DNA for the CDR3: TGTGCCAGCAGCCAAAGGGACAGTAGCACTGAAGCTTTCTTT.

The genes are TRBV28 and TRBJ1-3; perhaps TRBD1 as D (5 bases). The CDR3 loop spans 15 amino acids. Trimming shortened V by 6 bases and J by 4 bases, and 16 bases separated the two germline ends. Germline V gene data show CDR1 as MDHEN and CDR2 as SYDVKM. CDR3 amino acids: CASRRDSAGGNTIYF. Written as DNA, the CDR3 is TGTGCCAGCAGGAGGGACTCAGCGGGAGGAAACACCATATATTTT.

This chain's CDR3 is CASSRGQDYGYTF. CDR3 sequence (DNA): TGTGCCAGCAGCAGGGGTCAGGATTATGGCTACACCTTC. The chain has TRBV3-1 (or the pseudogene TRBV3-2) and TRBJ1-2; maybe TRBD1 (5 bases). The germline gives CDR1 LGHDT, CDR2 YNNKEL (reference sequence). V lost 5 bases and J 5 bases, leaving 12 bases between the germline ends. The CDR3 runs to 13 residues.

J is TRBJ2-3 and V is TRBV4-1; 13 bases match TRBD2. Trimming cost V 2 bases and J 5 bases; bases outside gene matches: 1. The germline gives CDR1 MGHRA, CDR2 YSYEKL. The CDR3 contains 15 residues. The CDR3 nucleotides read TGCGCCAGCAGCCAACGGACTAGCGGGGGAGATACGCAGTATTTT. It encodes CASSQRTSGGDTQYF.